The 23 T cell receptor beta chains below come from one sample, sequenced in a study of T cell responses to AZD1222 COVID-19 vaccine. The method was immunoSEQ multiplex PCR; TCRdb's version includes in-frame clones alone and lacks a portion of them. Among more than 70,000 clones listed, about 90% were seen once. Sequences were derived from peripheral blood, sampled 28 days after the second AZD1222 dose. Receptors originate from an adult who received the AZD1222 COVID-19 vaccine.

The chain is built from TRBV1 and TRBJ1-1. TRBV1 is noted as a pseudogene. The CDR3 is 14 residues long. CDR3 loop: CTSGGPVPNTEAFF. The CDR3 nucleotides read TGCACCAGCGGCGGACCCGTACCGAACACTGAAGCTTTCTTT.

CDR3 in DNA: TGTGCCAGCAGCTTGGCCAGGACTAGCGAGGTCTACGAGCAGTACTTC. Its protein product is CASSLARTSEVYEQYF. The V call is TRBV5-8, the J call TRBJ2-7; TRBD2 matches 9 bases. Germline V gene lookup returns CDR1 SGHTS and CDR2 YDEGEE. The CDR3 sequence is 16 residues long. The V segment lost 0 bases and the J segment 3 bases; nucleotides outside the gene matches: 7.

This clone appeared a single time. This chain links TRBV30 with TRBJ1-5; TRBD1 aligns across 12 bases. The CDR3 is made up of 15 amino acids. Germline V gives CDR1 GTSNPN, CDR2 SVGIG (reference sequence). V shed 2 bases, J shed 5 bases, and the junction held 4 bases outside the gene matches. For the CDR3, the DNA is TGTGCCTGGAGTAGGGGACAGGGGGCCTATCAGCCCCAGCATTTT. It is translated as CAWSRGQGAYQPQHF.

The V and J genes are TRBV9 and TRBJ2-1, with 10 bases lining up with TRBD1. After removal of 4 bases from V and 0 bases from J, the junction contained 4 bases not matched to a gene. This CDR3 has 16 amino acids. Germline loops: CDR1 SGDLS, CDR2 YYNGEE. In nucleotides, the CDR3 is TGTGCCAGCAGCACCGGACAGGGGGACTCCTACAATGAGCAGTTCTTC. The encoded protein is CASSTGQGDSYNEQFF.

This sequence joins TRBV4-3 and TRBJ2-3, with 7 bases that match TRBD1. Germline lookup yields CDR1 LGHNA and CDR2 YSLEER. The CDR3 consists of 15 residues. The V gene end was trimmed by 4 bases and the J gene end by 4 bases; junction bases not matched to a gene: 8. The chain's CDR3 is CASSRNDRAADTQYF. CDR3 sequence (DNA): TGCGCCAGCAGCCGGAACGACAGGGCGGCAGATACGCAGTATTTT.

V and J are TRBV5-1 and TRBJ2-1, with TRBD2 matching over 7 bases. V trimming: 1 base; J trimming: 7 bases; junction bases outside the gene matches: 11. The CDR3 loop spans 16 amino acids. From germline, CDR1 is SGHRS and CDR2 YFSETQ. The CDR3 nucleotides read TGCGCCAGCAGCTTGTTATATGGCGGGAGCAGGAATGAGCAGTTCTTC. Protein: CASSLLYGGSRNEQFF. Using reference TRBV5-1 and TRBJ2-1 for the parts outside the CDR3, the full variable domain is KAGVTQTPRYLIKTRGQQVTLSCSPISGHRSVSWYQQTPGQGLQFLFEYFSETQRNKGNFPGRFSGRQFSNSRSEMNVSTLELGDSALYLCASSLLYGGSRNEQFFGPGTRLTVL.

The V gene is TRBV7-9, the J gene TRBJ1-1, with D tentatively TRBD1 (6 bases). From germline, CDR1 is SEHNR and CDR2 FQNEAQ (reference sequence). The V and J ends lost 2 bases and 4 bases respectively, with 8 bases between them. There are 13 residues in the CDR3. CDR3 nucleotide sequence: TGTGCCAGCAGCTTAACGGGGGCCACTGAAGCTTTCTTT. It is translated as CASSLTGATEAFF. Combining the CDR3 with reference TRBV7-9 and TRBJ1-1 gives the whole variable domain DTGVSQNPRHKITKRGQNVTFRCDPISEHNRLYWYRQTLGQGPEFLTYFQNEAQLEKSRLLSDRFSAERPKGSFSTLEIQRTEQGDSAMYLCASSLTGATEAFFGQGTRLTVV.

The CDR3 DNA is TGTGCCAGCAGCTTGATCACCACCGGGACAGGGAACAATGAGCAGTTCTTC. Encoded protein: CASSLITTGTGNNEQFF. This chain links TRBV5-6 with TRBJ2-1; 9 bases line up with TRBD1. Per germline, CDR1 SGHDT and CDR2 YYEEEE. The V segment lost 1 base and the J segment 5 bases; nucleotides outside the gene matches: 10. This CDR3 region has 17 residues.

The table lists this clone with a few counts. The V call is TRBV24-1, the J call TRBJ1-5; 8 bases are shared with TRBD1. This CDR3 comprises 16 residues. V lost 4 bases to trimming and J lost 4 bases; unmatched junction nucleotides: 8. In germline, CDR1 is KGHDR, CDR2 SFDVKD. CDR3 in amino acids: CATSDRFDRGNQPQHF. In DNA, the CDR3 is TGTGCCACCAGTGACCGGTTTGACAGGGGTAATCAGCCCCAGCATTTT.

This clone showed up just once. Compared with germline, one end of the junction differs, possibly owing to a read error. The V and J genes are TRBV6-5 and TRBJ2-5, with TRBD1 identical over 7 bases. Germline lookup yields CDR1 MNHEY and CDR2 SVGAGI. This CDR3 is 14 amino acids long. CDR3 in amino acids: CASSSRQGEETQYF. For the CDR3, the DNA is TGTGCCAGTAGTTCGCGACAGGGAGAGGAGACCCAGTACTTC.

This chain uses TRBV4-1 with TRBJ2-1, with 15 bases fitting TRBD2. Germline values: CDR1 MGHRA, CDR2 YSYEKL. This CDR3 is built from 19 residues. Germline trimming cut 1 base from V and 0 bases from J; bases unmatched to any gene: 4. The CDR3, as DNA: TGCGCCAGCAGCCAAGGGGGGACTAGCGGGAGGAGCTCCTACAATGAGCAGTTCTTC. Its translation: CASSQGGTSGRSSYNEQFF.

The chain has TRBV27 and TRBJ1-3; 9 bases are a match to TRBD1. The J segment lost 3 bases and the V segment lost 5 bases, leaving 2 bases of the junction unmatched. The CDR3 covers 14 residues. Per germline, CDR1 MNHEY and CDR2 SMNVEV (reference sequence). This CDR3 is CASSGTGIGNTIYF. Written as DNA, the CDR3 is TGTGCCAGCAGTGGGACAGGGATTGGAAACACCATATATTTT.

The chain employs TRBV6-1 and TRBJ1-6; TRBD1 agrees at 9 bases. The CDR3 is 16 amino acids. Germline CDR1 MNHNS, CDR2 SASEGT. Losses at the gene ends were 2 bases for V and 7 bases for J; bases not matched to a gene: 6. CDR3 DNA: TGTGCCAGCAGTGAACGGGGGACAGGGAACAATTCACCCCTCCACTTT. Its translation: CASSERGTGNNSPLHF.

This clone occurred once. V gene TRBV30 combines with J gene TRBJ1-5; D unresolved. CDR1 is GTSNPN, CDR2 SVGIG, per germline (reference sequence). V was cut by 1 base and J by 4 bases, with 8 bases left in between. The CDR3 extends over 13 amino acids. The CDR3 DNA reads TGTGCCTGGAGTGGAGGGATTAATCAGCCCCAGCATTTT. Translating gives CAWSGGINQPQHF. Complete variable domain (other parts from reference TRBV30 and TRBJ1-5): SQTIHQWPATLVQPVGSPLSLECTVEGTSNPNLYWYRQAAGRGLQLLFYSVGIGQISSEVPQNLSASRPQDRQFILSSKKLLLSDSGFYLCAWSGGINQPQHFGDGTRLSIL.

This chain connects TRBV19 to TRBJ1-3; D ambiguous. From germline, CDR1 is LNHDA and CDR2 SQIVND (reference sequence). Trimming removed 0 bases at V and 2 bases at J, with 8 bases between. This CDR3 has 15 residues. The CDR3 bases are TGTGCCAGTAGTATAGACGCCGGGGCTGGAAACACCATATATTTT. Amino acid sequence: CASSIDAGAGNTIYF.

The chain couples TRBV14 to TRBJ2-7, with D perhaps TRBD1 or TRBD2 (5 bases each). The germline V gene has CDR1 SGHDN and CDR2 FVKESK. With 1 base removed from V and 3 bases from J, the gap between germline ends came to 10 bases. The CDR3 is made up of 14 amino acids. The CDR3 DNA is TGTGCCAGCAGCCAAGGGTATGGGGGCTACGAGCAGTACTTC. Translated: CASSQGYGGYEQYF.

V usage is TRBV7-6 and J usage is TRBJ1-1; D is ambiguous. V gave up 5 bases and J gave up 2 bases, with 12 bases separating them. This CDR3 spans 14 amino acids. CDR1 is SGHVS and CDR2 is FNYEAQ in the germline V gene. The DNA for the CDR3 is TGTGCCAGCAGCCCCCGCATCGAAAACACTGAAGCTTTCTTT. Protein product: CASSPRIENTEAFF. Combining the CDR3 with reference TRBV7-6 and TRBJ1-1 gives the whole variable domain GAGVSQSPRYKVTKRGQDVALRCDPISGHVSLYWYRQALGQGPEFLTYFNYEAQQDKSGLPNDRFSAERPEGSISTLTIQRTEQRDSAMYRCASSPRIENTEAFFGQGTRLTVV.

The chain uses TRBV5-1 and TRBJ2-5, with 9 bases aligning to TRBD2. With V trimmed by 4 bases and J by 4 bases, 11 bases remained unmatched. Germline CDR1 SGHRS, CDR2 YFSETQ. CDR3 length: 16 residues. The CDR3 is CASSRTGSGSLETQYF. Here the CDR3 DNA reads TGCGCCAGCAGCCGCACCGGTAGCGGGAGTTTAGAGACCCAGTACTTC.

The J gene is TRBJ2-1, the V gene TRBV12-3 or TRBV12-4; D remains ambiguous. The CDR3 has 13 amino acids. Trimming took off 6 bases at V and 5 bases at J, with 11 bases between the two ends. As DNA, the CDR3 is TGTGCCAGCAGCATTCGAGAACACAATGAGCAGTTCTTC. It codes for CASSIREHNEQFF.

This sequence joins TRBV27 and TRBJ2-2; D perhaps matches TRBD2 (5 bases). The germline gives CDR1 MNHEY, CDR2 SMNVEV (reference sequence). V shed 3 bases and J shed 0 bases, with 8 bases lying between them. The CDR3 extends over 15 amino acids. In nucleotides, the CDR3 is TGTGCCAGCAGTTTCTCAGCGGCGAACACCGGGGAGCTGTTTTTT. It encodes CASSFSAANTGELFF.

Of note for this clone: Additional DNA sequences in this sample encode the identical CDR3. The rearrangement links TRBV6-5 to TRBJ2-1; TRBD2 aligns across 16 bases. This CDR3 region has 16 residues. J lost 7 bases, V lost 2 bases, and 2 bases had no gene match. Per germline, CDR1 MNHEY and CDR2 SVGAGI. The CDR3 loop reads CASSYRGLAGGNEQFF. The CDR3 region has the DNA TGTGCCAGCAGTTACCGGGGACTAGCGGGGGGGAATGAGCAGTTCTTC.

CDR3 nucleotides: TGTGCCATCAGTGACACCGGGACAGGGAACTCCTACGAGCAGTACTTC. Protein sequence: CAISDTGTGNSYEQYF. The V gene is TRBV10-3, the J gene TRBJ2-7; TRBD1 agrees at 9 bases. CDR1 is ENHRY and CDR2 is SYGVKD in the germline V gene. With V trimmed by 3 bases and J by 0 bases, 6 bases remained unmatched. The CDR3 has 16 amino acids.

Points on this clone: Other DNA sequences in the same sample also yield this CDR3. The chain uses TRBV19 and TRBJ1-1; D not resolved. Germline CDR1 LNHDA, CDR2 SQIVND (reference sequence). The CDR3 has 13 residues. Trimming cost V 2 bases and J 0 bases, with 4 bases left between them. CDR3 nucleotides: TGTGCCAGTAGTATACTTCTGAACACTGAAGCTTTCTTT. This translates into CASSILLNTEAFF.